This T cell receptor beta chain comes out of a study of T cell repertoires in cytomegalovirus infection (dated by TCRdb to about 2019). General notes on the study: The peptide stimulations were aimed at well-studied HLA-B-restricted epitopes as well as recently identified HLA-C-restricted CMV epitopes, whose presentation resists viral immunomodulation. Because public TCR beta signatures pointed to carriage of CMV infection together with the matching HLA type, the HLA type of each donor mattered for the analysis.

Broader findings and caveats from the paper: In both this cohort and an independent roughly 330-donor cohort, the cumulative frequency of public TCR beta family members distinguished carriers of CMV infection plus the relevant HLA type. In the ex vivo response, HLA-C-restricted CMV-specific TCR beta clonotypes were dominant, and in two of eight donors the single most frequent clonotype came from this HLA-C-restricted group.

What the treatment or condition label conveys for this sample: in vitro stimulation with specific CMV peptide epitopes to enrich CMV-specific T cells. Points on this clonotype: No antigen is known for it. The input lacks base qualities; no much larger clone sits a single base away.

The CDR3 measures 15 amino acids from cysteine to phenylalanine. Only CDR3 DNA is held: 45 bases, read in frame from base 1. V is pared back by 4 bases and J by 7 bases, with 19 bases lying between the germline termini. From a lookup of the germline V gene, CDR1 and CDR2 are ENHRY and SYGVKD. TCRdb shows the sequencer as Illumina HiSeq 1500. Starting from the raw public reads, TCRdb applied fastp trimming at Q25, assembled clones with MiXCR and retained in-frame beta chains. Entries that share a CDR3 protein sequence are merged under the most common genes and DNA. In this sample the table shows some 560,000 distinct CDR3 sequences, roughly 42% of which occur a single time. The top ten clonotypes cover 48% of the sample.

The rearranged chain carries TRBV10-3 and TRBJ1-1, with the identity of the D gene unclear. Source: cultured PBMCs, taken from culture after CMV antigen stimulation. The sequence was obtained from a human donor in good health (CMV status not recorded). Some clones in this sample may be carry-over from other donors' samples. The encoded CDR3 is CAISVADAQDVEAFF. The DNA reads TGTGCCATCAGTGTAGCGGACGCTCAGGATGTTGAAGCTTTCTTT.